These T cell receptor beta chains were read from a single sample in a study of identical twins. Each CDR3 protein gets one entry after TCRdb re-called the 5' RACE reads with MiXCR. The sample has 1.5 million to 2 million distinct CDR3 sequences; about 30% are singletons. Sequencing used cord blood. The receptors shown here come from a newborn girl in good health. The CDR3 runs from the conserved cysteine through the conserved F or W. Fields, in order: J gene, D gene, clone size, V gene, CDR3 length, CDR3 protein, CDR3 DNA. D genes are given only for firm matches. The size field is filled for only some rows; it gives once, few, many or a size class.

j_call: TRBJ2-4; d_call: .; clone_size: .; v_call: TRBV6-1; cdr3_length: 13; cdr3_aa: CASTRTPGNIQYF; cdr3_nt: TGTGCCAGCACCCGGACACCCGGGAACATTCAGTACTTC
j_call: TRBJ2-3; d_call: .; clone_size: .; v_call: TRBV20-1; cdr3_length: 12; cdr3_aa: CRPGRYTDTQYF; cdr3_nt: TGCAGGCCGGGACGCTACACAGATACGCAGTATTTT
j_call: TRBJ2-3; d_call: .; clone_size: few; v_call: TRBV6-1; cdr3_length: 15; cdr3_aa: CASSEIGTSTDTQYF; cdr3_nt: TGTGCCAGCAGTGAAATAGGGACTTCCACAGATACGCAGTATTTT
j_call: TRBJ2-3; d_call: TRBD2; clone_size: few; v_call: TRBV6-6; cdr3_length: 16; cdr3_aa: CASSYGLAVSTDTQYF; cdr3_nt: TGTGCCAGCAGTTACGGGCTAGCGGTTAGCACAGATACGCAGTATTTT
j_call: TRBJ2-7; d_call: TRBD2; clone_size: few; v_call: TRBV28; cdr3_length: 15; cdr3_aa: CASSRGGASSYEQYF; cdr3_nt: TGTGCCAGCAGCCGGGGGGGGGCCAGCTCCTACGAGCAGTACTTC
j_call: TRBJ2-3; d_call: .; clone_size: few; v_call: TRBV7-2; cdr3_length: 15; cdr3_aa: CASSLDRHSTDTQYF; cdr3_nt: TGTGCCAGCAGCTTAGATCGTCACAGCACAGATACGCAGTATTTT
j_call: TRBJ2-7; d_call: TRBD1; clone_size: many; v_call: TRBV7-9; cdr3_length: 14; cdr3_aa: CASRYDRGAYEQYF; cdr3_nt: TGTGCCAGCAGATACGACAGGGGAGCCTACGAGCAGTACTTC
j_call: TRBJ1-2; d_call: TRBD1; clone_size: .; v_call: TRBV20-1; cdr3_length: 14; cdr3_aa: CSARDGDRGLGYTF; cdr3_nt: TGCAGTGCTAGAGACGGGGACAGGGGGCTTGGCTACACCTTC
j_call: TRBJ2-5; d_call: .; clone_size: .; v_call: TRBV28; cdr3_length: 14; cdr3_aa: CASSLETASNEQYF; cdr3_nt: TGTGCCAGCAGTCTAGAGACAGCTTCAAATGAGCAGTACTTC
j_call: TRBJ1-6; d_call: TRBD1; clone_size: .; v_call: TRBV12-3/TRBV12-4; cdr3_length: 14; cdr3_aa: CASKLQGGGSPLHF; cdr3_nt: TGTGCCAGCAAGCTACAGGGGGGGGGTTCACCCCTCCACTTT
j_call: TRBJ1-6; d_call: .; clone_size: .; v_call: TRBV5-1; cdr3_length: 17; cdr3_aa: CASSYTGPSTNNSPLHF; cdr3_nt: TGCGCCAGCAGCTACACGGGCCCCTCTACCAATAATTCACCCCTCCACTTT
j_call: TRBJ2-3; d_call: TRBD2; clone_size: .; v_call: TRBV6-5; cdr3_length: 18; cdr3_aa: CASSYRIGTSGLTDTQYF; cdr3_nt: TGTGCCAGCAGTTACCGTATAGGGACTAGCGGGCTCACAGATACGCAGTATTTT
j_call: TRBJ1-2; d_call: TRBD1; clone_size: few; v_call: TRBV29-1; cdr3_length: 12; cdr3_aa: CSASTGVGGYTF; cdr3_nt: TGCAGCGCCTCCACAGGGGTAGGTGGCTACACCTTC
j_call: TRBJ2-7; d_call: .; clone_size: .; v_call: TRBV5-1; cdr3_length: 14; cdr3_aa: CASSLVGEGGEQYF; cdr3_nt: TGCGCCAGCAGCTTGGTGGGAGAAGGGGGCGAGCAGTACTTC